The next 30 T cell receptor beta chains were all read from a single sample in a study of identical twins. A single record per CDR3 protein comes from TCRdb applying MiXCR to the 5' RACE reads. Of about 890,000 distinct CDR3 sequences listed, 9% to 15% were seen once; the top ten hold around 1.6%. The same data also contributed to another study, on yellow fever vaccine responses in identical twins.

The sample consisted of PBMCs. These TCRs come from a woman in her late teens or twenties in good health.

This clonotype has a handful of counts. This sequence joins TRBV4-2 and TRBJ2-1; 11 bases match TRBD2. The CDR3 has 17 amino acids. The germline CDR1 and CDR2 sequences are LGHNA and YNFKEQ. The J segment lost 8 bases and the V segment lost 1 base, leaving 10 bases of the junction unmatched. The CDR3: CASSQATSGKSRYEQFF. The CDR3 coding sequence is TGTGCCAGCAGCCAAGCGACTAGCGGGAAGTCTCGTTATGAGCAGTTCTTC.

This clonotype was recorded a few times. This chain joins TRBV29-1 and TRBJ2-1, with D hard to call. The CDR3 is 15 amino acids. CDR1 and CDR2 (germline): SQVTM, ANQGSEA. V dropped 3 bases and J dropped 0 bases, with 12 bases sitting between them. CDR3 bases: TGCAGCGTTGACTTACAAAGGAGCTCCTACAATGAGCAGTTCTTC. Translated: CSVDLQRSSYNEQFF.

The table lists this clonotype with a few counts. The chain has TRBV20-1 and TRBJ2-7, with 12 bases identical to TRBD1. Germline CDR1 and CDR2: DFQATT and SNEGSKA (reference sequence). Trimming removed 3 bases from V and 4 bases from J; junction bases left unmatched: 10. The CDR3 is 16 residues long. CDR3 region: CSARGPGTGGSYEQYF. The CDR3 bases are TGCAGTGCTAGGGGTCCGGGGACAGGGGGCTCATACGAGCAGTACTTC.

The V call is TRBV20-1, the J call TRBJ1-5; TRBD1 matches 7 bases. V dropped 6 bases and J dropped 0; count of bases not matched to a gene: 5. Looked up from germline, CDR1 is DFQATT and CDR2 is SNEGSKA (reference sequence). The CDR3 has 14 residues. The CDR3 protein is CSASRGFSNQPQHF. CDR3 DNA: TGCAGTGCGTCCAGGGGGTTTAGCAATCAGCCCCAGCATTTT.

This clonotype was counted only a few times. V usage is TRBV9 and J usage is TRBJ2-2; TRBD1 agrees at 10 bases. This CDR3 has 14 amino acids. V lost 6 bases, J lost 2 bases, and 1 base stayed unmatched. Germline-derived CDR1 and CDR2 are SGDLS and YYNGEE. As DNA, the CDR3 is TGTGCCAGCACGACAGGGGGCAACACCGGGGAGCTGTTTTTT. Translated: CASTTGGNTGELFF.

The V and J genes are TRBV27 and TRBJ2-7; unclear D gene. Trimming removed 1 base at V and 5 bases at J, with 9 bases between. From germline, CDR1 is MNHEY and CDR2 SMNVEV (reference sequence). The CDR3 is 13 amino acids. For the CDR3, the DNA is TGTGCCAGCAGTTTATGGTACGGAGACGAGCAGTACTTC. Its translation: CASSLWYGDEQYF.

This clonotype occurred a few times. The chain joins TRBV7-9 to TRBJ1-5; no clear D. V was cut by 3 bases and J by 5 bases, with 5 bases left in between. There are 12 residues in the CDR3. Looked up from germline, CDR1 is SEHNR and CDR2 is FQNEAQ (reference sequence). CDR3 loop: CASSFRDQPQHF. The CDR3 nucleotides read TGTGCCAGCAGCTTTCGGGATCAGCCCCAGCATTTT.

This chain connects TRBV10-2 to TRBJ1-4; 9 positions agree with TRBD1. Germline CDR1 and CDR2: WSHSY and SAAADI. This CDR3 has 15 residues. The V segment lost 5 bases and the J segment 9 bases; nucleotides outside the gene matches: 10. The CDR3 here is CASSPIDRGEKKLFF. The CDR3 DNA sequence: TGCGCCAGCAGTCCGATTGACAGGGGGGAAAAAAAACTGTTTTTT.

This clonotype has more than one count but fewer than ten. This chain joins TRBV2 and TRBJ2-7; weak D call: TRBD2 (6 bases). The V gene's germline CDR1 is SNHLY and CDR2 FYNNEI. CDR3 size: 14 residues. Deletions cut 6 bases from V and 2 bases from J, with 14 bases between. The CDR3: CASSPRERAYEQYV. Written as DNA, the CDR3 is TGTGCCAGCAGCCCCCGGGAGAGGGCCTACGAGCAGTACGTC.

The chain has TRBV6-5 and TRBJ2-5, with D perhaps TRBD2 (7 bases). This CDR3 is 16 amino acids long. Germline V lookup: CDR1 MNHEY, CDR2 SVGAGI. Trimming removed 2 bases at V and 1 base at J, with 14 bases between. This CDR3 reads CASSYVGASGQETQYF. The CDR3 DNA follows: TGTGCCAGCAGTTACGTGGGGGCTAGCGGCCAAGAGACCCAGTACTTC.

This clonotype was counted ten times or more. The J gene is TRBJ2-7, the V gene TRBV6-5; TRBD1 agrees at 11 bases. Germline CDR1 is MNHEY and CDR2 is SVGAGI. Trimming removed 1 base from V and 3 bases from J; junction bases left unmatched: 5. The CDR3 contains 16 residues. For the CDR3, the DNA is TGTGCCAGCAGTTACTTTCGGACAGGGGGCAGCTACGAGCAGTACTTC. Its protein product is CASSYFRTGGSYEQYF.

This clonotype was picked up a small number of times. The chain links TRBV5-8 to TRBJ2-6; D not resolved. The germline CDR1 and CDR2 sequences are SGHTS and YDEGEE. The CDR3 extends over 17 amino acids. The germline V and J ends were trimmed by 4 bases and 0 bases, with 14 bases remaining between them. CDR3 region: CASSLPITYSGANVLTF. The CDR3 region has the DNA TGTGCCAGCAGCCTACCGATAACCTACTCTGGGGCCAACGTCCTGACTTTC.

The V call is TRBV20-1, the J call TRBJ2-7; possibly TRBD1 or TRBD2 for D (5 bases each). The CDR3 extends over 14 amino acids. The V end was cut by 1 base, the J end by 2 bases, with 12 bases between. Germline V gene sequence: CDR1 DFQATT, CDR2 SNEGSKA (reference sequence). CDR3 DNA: TGCAGTGCTAGAGTGAGGGGCGGAACCTACGAGCAGTACGTC. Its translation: CSARVRGGTYEQYV.

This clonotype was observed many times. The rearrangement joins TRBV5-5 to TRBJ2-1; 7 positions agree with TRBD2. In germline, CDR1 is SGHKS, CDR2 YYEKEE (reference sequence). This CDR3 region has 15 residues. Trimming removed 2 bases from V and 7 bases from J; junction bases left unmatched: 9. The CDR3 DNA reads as TGTGCCAGCAGCTTCTCGGGGGGATCGGGGAATGAGCAGTTCTTC. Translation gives CASSFSGGSGNEQFF.

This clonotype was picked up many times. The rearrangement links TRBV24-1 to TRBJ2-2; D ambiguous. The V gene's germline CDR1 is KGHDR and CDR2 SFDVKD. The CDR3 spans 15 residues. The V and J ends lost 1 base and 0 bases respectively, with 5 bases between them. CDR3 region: CATSDFWANTGELFF. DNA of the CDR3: TGTGCCACCAGTGATTTTTGGGCGAACACCGGGGAGCTGTTTTTT.

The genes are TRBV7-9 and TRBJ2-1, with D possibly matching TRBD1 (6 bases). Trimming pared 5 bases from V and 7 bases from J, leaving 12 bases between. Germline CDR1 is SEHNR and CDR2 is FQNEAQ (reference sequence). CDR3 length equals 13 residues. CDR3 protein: CASSHLQGNEQFF. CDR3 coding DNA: TGTGCCAGCAGCCATCTACAGGGAAATGAGCAGTTCTTC. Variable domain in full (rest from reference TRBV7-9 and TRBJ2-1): DTGVSQNPRHKITKRGQNVTFRCDPISEHNRLYWYRQTLGQGPEFLTYFQNEAQLEKSRLLSDRFSAERPKGSFSTLEIQRTEQGDSAMYLCASSHLQGNEQFFGPGTRLTVL.

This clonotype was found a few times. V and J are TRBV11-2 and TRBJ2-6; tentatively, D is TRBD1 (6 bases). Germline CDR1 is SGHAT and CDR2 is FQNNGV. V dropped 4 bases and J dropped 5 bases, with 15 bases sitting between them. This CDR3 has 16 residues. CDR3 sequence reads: CASSSHRERRANVLTF. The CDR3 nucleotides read TGTGCCAGCAGCTCCCACAGGGAGCGGCGGGCCAACGTCCTGACTTTC.

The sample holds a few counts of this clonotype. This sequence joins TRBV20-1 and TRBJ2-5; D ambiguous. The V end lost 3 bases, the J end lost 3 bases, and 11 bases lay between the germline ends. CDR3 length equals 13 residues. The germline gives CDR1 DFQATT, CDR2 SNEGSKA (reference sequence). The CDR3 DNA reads TGCAGTGCTAGCGTACTGGCTAAAGAGACCCAGTACTTC. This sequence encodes CSASVLAKETQYF.

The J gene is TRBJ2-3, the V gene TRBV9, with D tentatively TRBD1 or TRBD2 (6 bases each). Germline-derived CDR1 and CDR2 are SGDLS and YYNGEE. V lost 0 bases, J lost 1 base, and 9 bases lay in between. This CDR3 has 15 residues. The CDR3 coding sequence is TGTGCCAGCAGCGTAGAGGGGGGCCGCACAGATACGCAGTATTTT. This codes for CASSVEGGRTDTQYF.

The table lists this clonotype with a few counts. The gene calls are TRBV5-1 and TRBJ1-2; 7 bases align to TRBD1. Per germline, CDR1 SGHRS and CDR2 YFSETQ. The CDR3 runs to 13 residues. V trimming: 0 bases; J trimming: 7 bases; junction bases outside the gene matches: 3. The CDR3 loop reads CASSLVGGGGYTF. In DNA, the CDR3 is TGCGCCAGCAGCTTGGTAGGGGGCGGTGGCTACACCTTC.

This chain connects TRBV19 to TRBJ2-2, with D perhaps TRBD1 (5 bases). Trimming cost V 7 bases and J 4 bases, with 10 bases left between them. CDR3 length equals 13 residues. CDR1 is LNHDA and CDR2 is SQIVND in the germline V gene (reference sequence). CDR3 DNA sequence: TGTGCCAGTACAGGGATGGTCACCGGGGAGCTGTTTTTT. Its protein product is CASTGMVTGELFF.

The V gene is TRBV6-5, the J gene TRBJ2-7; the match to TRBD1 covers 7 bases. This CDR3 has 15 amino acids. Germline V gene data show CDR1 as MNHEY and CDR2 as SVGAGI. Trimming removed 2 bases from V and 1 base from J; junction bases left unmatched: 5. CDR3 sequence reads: CASSYVKGASYEQYF. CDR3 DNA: TGTGCCAGCAGTTACGTGAAGGGGGCTTCCTACGAGCAGTACTTC.

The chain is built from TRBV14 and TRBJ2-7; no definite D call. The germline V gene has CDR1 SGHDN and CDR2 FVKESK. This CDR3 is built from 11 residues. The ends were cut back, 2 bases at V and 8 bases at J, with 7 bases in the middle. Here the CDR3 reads CASSQTEKQYF. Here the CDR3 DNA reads TGTGCCAGCAGCCAAACAGAAAAGCAGTACTTC.

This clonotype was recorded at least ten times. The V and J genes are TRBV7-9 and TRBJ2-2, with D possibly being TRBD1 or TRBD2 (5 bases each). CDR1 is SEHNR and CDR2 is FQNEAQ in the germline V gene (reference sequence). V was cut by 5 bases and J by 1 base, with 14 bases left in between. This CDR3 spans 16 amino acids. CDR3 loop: CASSPRGPGNTGELFF. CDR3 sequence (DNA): TGTGCCAGCAGCCCAAGGGGACCGGGGAACACCGGGGAGCTGTTTTTT.

The CDR3 DNA sequence: TGTGCCAGCAGCCTCGGGTATATGGGGGAAAAACTGTTTTTT. This codes for CASSLGYMGEKLFF. J is TRBJ1-4 and V is TRBV7-2; D uncertain. V lost 5 bases and J lost 8, with 15 bases in between. Germline lookup yields CDR1 SGHTA and CDR2 FQGNSA. CDR3 length: 14 amino acids.

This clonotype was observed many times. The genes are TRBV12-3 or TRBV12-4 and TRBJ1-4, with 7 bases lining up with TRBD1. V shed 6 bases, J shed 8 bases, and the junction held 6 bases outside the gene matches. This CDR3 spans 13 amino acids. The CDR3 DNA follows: TGTGCCAGCAGACTGACAGGGAGGGAAAAACTGTTTTTT. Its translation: CASRLTGREKLFF.

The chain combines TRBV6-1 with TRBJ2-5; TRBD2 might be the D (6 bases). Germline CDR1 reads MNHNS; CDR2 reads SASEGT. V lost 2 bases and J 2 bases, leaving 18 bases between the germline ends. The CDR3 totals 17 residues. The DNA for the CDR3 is TGTGCCAGCAGTGAAACCTTGGGGGGACTCGGACAAGAGACCCAGTACTTC. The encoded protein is CASSETLGGLGQETQYF.

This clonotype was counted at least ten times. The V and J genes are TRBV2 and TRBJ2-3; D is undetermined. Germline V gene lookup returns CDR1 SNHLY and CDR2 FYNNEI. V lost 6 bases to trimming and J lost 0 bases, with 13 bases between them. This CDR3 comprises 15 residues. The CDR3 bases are TGTGCCAGCAGGGGTAAACTTTCTAGCACAGATACGCAGTATTTT. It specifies CASRGKLSSTDTQYF.

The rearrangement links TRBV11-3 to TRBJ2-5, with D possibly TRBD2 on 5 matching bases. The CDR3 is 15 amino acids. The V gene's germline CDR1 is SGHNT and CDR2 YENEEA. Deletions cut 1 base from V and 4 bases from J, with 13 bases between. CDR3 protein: CASSLGASKGETQYF. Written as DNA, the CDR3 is TGTGCCAGCAGCTTAGGGGCTAGCAAGGGAGAGACCCAGTACTTC.

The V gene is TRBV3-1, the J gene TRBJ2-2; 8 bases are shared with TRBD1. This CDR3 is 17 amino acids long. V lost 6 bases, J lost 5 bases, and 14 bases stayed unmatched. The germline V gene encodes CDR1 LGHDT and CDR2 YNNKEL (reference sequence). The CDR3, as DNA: TGTGCCAGCAGAGGGGGCATAGGACAGGGAAATACCGGGGAGCTGTTTTTT. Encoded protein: CASRGGIGQGNTGELFF.